This T cell receptor (beta chain) was sequenced during a study of pediatric ulcerative colitis. Notes on the study in general: Total lymphocyte DNA, not sorted subsets, was the template. Clonal expansions reduced rectal repertoire diversity in acute severe colitis.

The germline V gene has CDR1 MGHDK and CDR2 SYGVNS. The CDR3 consists of 14 residues. Trimming cost V 8 bases and J 4 bases; bases outside gene matches: 10. Regarding this clone: What it binds is unknown.

The assay was run at survey level. Here immunoSEQ multiplex PCR was the method, and the copy in TCRdb shows in-frame clones only, minus some. The table lists about 64,000 clones, about nine tenths of them singletons. The chain carries TRBV25-1 and TRBJ1-2; the match to TRBD1 covers 7 bases. Sequencing was done on a sample of blood. This clonotype originated in a boy aged 5-17 years with severe ulcerative colitis. The CDR3 reads CASEKGGVGYGYTF. For the CDR3, the DNA is TGTGCCAGCGAGAAAGGGGGCGTTGGCTATGGCTACACCTTC.